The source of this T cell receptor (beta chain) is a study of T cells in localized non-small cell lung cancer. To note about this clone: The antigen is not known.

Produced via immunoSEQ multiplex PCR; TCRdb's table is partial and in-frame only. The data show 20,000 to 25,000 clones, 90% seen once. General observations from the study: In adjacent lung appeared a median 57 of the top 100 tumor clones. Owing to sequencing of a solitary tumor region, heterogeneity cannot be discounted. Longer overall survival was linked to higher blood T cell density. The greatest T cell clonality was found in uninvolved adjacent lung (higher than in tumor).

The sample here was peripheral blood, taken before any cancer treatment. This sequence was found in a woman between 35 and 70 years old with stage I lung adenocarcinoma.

Here the CDR3 reads CASSSGTGGNTQYF. The CDR3 nucleotides read TGCGCCAGCAGCTCCGGGACAGGGGGTAATACGCAGTATTTT. This chain connects TRBV5-1 to TRBJ2-3, with TRBD1 matching 11 bases. This CDR3 has 14 residues. CDR1 and CDR2 (germline): SGHRS, YFSETQ. After removal of 3 bases from V and 7 bases from J, the junction contained 4 bases not matched to a gene.